The 22 T cell receptor beta chains presented below share a single source sample, sequenced in a study of cytomegalovirus exposure and HLA in healthy donors. TCRdb keeps only in-frame clones here, not all; method: immunoSEQ multiplex PCR. The table lists tens of thousands of clones, roughly 94% of them singletons. Sequencing was carried out using PBMCs. The receptor source for this set is a woman under 30 in good health and CMV-seronegative.

J is TRBJ2-7 and V is TRBV11-3, with D perhaps TRBD2 (5 bases). V lost 7 bases, J lost 4 bases, and 8 bases lay in between. This CDR3 has 11 amino acids. Germline CDR1 SGHNT, CDR2 YENEEA. The CDR3 sequence is CASKRGYEQYF. The CDR3 region has the DNA TGTGCCAGCAAAAGAGGGTACGAGCAGTACTTC.

The chain uses TRBV6-4 and TRBJ2-7; 12 bases match TRBD1. The ends lost 7 bases at V and 3 bases at J; junction bases unmatched: 16. CDR1 MRHNA and CDR2 SNTAGT come from the germline V gene. This CDR3 comprises 18 residues. The CDR3, as DNA: TGTGCCAGCATTACAACCGGGACAGGGGGCGAAGTGAACTACGAGCAGTACTTC. This translates into CASITTGTGGEVNYEQYF.

This chain joins TRBV9 and TRBJ2-3; D unresolved. Germline V lookup: CDR1 SGDLS, CDR2 YYNGEE. CDR3 length: 16 residues. The ends were cut back, 1 base at V and 0 bases at J, with 12 bases in the middle. In nucleotides, the CDR3 is TGTGCCAGCAGCGTACGTCCCGCGGCCAGCACAGATACGCAGTATTTT. Translation gives CASSVRPAASTDTQYF.

The chain links TRBV7-2 to TRBJ1-3; 9 bases are shared with TRBD1. The CDR3 runs to 16 residues. The J segment lost 2 bases and the V segment lost 2 bases, leaving 4 bases of the junction unmatched. Per germline, CDR1 SGHTA and CDR2 FQGNSA. The CDR3 region is CASSLNRGRTGNTIYF. CDR3 nucleotide sequence: TGTGCCAGCAGCTTAAACAGGGGGCGTACTGGAAACACCATATATTTT.

This rearrangement joins TRBV5-6 to TRBJ2-5; the match to TRBD2 covers 12 bases. V dropped 4 bases and J dropped 7; count of bases not matched to a gene: 8. Germline assignment: CDR1 SGHDT and CDR2 YYEEEE. There are 15 residues in the CDR3. This CDR3 reads CASSLLAGGPGTQYF. The CDR3 nucleotides are TGTGCCAGCAGCCTCCTAGCGGGGGGGCCGGGGACCCAGTACTTC.

J is TRBJ1-1 and V is TRBV5-1, with TRBD1 as a possible D gene (5 bases). The germline V and J ends were trimmed by 0 bases and 5 bases, with 11 bases remaining between them. The CDR3 has 14 amino acids. Germline loops: CDR1 SGHRS, CDR2 YFSETQ. In nucleotides, the CDR3 is TGCGCCAGCAGCTTGGCAGGGAGGGGTACTGAAGCTTTCTTT. Its translation: CASSLAGRGTEAFF.

The V call is TRBV19, the J call TRBJ1-5, with 7 bases that match TRBD1. The CDR3 spans 17 residues. The germline V gene has CDR1 LNHDA and CDR2 SQIVND (reference sequence). J was trimmed by 1 base and V by 7 bases; bases with no gene match: 13. CDR3 residues: CASTTGNRGRSNQPQHF. The DNA for the CDR3 is TGTGCCAGTACCACGGGGAACAGGGGACGGAGCAATCAGCCCCAGCATTTT.

This chain uses TRBV7-9 with TRBJ2-7, with TRBD2 matching 11 bases. V was clipped by 5 bases and J by 0 bases; unmatched bases: 6. Germline loops: CDR1 SEHNR, CDR2 FQNEAQ (reference sequence). The CDR3 has 16 residues. CDR3 sequence: CASSQTSGGFSYEQYF. The CDR3 DNA is TGTGCCAGCAGCCAAACTAGCGGGGGCTTCTCCTACGAGCAGTACTTC.

The chain joins TRBV27 to TRBJ2-1; D gene unclear. CDR3 length equals 13 residues. The V end was cut by 6 bases, the J end by 5 bases, with 11 bases between. Germline V lookup: CDR1 MNHEY, CDR2 SMNVEV (reference sequence). In nucleotides, the CDR3 is TGTGCCAGCAGCCTTACTTTCGACAATGAGCAGTTCTTC. Protein sequence: CASSLTFDNEQFF.

The gene calls are TRBV7-2 and TRBJ2-1, with 9 bases aligning to TRBD1. CDR3 length: 16 residues. Per the germline V gene, CDR1 is SGHTA and CDR2 is FQGNSA. Trimming at V came to 1 base and at J to 7 bases, leaving 8 bases not matched to a gene. The CDR3 DNA is TGTGCCAGCAGCTTAGATTGGGACAGGGTCGGAAATGAGCAGTTCTTC. Amino acids: CASSLDWDRVGNEQFF.

V and J are TRBV15 and TRBJ2-2; D remains ambiguous. Germline CDR1 reads LNHNV; CDR2 reads YYDKDF (reference sequence). There are 14 residues in the CDR3. The V gene lost 0 bases and the J gene lost 5 bases, with 7 bases spanning the gap. Written as DNA, the CDR3 is TGTGCCACCAGCAGAGATTTAGTGACCGGGGAGCTGTTTTTT. As protein: CATSRDLVTGELFF.

V and J are TRBV28 and TRBJ2-3; D possibly corresponds to TRBD1 (5 bases). V was clipped by 5 bases and J by 6 bases, with 21 bases between them. Looked up from germline, CDR1 is MDHEN and CDR2 is SYDVKM. This CDR3 has 16 amino acids. DNA for the CDR3: TGTGCCAGCAGTCTACCCGACAGAGGCGATGAGGATACGCAGTATTTT. It translates to CASSLPDRGDEDTQYF.

The chain uses TRBV30 and TRBJ1-3; perhaps TRBD1 as D (5 bases). Per the germline V gene, CDR1 is GTSNPN and CDR2 is SVGIG (reference sequence). The length of the CDR3 is 18 residues. The V gene lost 0 bases and the J gene lost 4 bases, with 22 bases spanning the gap. This chain's CDR3 is CAWSVWGDKQGQGNTIYF. The DNA for the CDR3 is TGTGCCTGGAGTGTATGGGGTGACAAGCAGGGCCAGGGAAACACCATATATTTT.

On this clone itself: Germline and junction disagree at one end, which may indicate a read error. The rearrangement joins TRBV7-7 to TRBJ1-1, with no clear D. This CDR3 has 13 residues. Germline loops: CDR1 SSHAT, CDR2 FNYEAQ (reference sequence). CDR3 amino acids: CASSTDMDTEAFF. The CDR3 DNA reads as TGTGCTAGCAGCACCGACATGGACACTGAAGCTTTCTTT.

This clone occurred once. The V call is TRBV6-5, the J call TRBJ1-1; 7 nucleotides agree with TRBD1. The V and J ends lost 2 bases and 0 bases, in that order; junction bases with no gene match: 6. This CDR3 has 16 residues. Germline V lookup: CDR1 MNHEY, CDR2 SVGAGI. The CDR3 nucleotides read TGTGCCAGCAGTTACGGGACAGCCACGATGAACACTGAAGCTTTCTTT. This encodes CASSYGTATMNTEAFF.

This clone is classed as medium-sized. The chain combines TRBV6-4 with TRBJ2-3, with 8 bases aligning to TRBD2. J lost 2 bases, V lost 3 bases, and 7 bases had no gene match. Germline CDR1 MRHNA, CDR2 SNTAGT. The CDR3 runs to 16 residues. The CDR3 DNA is TGTGCCAGCAGTGAATGGAGTAGCGGGGACACAGATACGCAGTATTTT. This encodes CASSEWSSGDTDTQYF.

The V call is TRBV19, the J call TRBJ1-5; D unclear. Looked up from germline, CDR1 is LNHDA and CDR2 is SQIVND (reference sequence). V dropped 3 bases and J dropped 7 bases, with 10 bases sitting between them. The CDR3 spans 13 residues. CDR3 sequence (DNA): TGTGCCAGTAGTATCCCCCCACTACAGCCCCAGCATTTT. As protein: CASSIPPLQPQHF. The full variable domain, rest sourced from reference TRBV19 and TRBJ1-5, is DGGITQSPKYLFRKEGQNVTLSCEQNLNHDAMYWYRQDPGQGLRLIYYSQIVNDFQKGDIAEGYSVSREKKESFPLTVTSAQKNPTAFYLCASSIPPLQPQHFGDGTRLSIL.

The gene calls are TRBV5-1 and TRBJ2-7, with D tentatively TRBD2 (6 bases). This CDR3 is 14 amino acids long. CDR1 SGHRS and CDR2 YFSETQ come from the germline V gene. The V gene lost 4 bases and the J gene lost 2 bases, with 13 bases spanning the gap. CDR3 protein: CASSPYGGTYEQYF. In nucleotides, the CDR3 is TGCGCCAGCAGCCCCTATGGGGGGACCTACGAGCAGTACTTC.

This clone was counted between two and nine times. The V call is TRBV5-4, the J call TRBJ1-1; maybe TRBD1 (5 bases). There are 14 residues in the CDR3. The V and J ends lost 0 bases and 6 bases respectively, with 12 bases between them. Germline-derived CDR1 and CDR2 are SGHNT and YYREEE (reference sequence). DNA of the CDR3: TGTGCCAGCAGCTTGGGACAGCCAAGCCCTGAAGCTTTCTTT. This codes for CASSLGQPSPEAFF.

V and J are TRBV9 and TRBJ1-1; D may be TRBD1 (5 bases). This CDR3 spans 13 amino acids. Germline CDR1 reads SGDLS; CDR2 reads YYNGEE. With 4 bases removed from V and 2 bases from J, the gap between germline ends came to 9 bases. CDR3 coding DNA: TGTGCCAGCAGCCCGGGGGTTAACACTGAAGCTTTCTTT. Amino acid sequence: CASSPGVNTEAFF.

The V and J genes are TRBV5-4 and TRBJ2-5; the match to TRBD2 covers 8 bases. There are 12 residues in the CDR3. The germline CDR1 and CDR2 sequences are SGHNT and YYREEE (reference sequence). After removal of 9 bases from V and 1 base from J, the junction contained 2 bases not matched to a gene. CDR3 amino acids: CATGTSQETQYF. The CDR3 region has the DNA TGTGCCACGGGGACTAGCCAAGAGACCCAGTACTTC.

V usage is TRBV6-1 and J usage is TRBJ2-1, with 9 bases matching TRBD2. The trim removed 0 bases at V and 7 bases at J, leaving 4 bases unmatched. CDR3 length: 15 amino acids. Germline V gives CDR1 MNHNS, CDR2 SASEGT. The CDR3 sequence is CASSEASSGSNEQFF. CDR3 in DNA: TGTGCCAGCAGTGAAGCGAGTAGCGGGAGTAATGAGCAGTTCTTC.